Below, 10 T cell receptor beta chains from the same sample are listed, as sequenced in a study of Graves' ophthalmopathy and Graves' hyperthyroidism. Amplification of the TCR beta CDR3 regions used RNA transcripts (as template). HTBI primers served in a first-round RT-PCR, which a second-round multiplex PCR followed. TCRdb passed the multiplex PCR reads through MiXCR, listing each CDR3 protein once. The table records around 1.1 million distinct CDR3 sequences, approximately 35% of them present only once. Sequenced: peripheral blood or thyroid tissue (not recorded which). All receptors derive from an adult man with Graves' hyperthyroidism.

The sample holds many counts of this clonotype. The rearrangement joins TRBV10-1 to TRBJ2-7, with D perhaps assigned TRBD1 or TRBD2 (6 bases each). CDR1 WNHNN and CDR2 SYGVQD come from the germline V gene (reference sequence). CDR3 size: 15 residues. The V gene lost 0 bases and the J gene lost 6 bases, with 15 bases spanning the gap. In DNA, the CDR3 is TGCGCCAGCAGTGAGTCTCGGGGGCGGAATAGCGAGCAGTACTTC. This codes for CASSESRGRNSEQYF.

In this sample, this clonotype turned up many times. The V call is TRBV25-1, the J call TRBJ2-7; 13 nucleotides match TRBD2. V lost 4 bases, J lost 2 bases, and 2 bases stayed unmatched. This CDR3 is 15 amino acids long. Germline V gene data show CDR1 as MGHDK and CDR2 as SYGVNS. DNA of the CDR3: TGTGCCAGCAGTGGGGGGACTAGCGGGACCTACGAGCAGTACTTC. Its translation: CASSGGTSGTYEQYF.

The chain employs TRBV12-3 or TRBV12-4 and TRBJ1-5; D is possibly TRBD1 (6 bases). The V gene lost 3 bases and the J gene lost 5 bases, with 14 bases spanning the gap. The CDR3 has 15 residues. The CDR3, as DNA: TGTGCCAGCAGTTTGCGTGATGGGGGGCATCAGCCCCAGCATTTT. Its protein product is CASSLRDGGHQPQHF.

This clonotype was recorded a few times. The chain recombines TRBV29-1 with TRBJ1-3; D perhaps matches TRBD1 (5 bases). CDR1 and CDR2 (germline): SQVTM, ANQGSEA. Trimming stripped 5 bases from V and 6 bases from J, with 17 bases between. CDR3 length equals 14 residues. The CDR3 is CSVLGSDNKNTIYF. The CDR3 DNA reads TGCAGCGTTTTAGGGTCGGACAACAAAAACACCATATATTTT.

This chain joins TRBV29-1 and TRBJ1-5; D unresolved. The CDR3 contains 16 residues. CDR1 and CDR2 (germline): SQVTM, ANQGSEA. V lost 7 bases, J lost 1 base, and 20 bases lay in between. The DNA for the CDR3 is TGCAGCGAGTTACGCCCCGTCGGTGGGAGCAATCAGCCCCAGCATTTT. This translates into CSELRPVGGSNQPQHF.

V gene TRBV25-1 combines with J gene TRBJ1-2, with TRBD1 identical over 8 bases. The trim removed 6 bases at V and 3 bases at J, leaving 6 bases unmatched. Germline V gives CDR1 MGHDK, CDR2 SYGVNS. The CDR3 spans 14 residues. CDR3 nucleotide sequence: TGTGCCAGCAGAGCCGCGACAGGGGACTATGGCTACACCTTC. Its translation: CASRAATGDYGYTF.

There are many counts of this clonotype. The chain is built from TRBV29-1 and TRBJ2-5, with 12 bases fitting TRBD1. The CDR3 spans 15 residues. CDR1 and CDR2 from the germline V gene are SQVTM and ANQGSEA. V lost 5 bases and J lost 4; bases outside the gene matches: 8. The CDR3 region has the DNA TGCAGCGTTATACCGGGACAGGGGGCCCTAGAGACCCAGTACTTC. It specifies CSVIPGQGALETQYF.

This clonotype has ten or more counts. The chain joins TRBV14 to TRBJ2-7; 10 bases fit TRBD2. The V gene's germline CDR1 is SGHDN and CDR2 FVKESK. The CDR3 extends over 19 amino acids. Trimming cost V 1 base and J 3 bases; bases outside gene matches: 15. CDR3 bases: TGTGCCAGCAGCCAAGTTTCATGGCGTGCGAGGACTAGCGGCTACGAGCAGTACTTC. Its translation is CASSQVSWRARTSGYEQYF.

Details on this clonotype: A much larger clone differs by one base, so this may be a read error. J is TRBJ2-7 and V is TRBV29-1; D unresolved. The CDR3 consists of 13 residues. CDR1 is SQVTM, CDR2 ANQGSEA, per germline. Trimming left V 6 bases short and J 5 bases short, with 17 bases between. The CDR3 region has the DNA TGCAGCGTGGATTACCAGGACGGAGACGAGCAGTACTTC. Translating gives CSVDYQDGDEQYF.

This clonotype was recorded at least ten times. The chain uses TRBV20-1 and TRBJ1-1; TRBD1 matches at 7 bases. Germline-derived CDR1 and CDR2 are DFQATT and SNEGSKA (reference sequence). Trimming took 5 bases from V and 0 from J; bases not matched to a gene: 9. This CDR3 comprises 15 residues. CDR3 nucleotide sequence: TGCAGTGCTGGCGCACAGGGGAGGGTGAACACTGAAGCTTTCTTT. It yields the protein CSAGAQGRVNTEAFF.